The TCR beta chain under discussion was sequenced for a study of cytomegalovirus exposure and HLA in healthy donors. General observations from the study: In most subjects, TCR beta sequences reportedly gave accurate predictions of HLA-A and HLA-B alleles. Most CMV-associated TCR beta chains appeared HLA-restricted in a later analysis. Later on, an analysis found that several of the most significant clusters appeared to be linked to common viral pathogens, which included parvovirus B19. The study put 150 to 200 TCR beta chains on its list as cytomegalovirus-associated.

With regard to this clone: Its antigen remains unknown.

Trimming pared 1 base from V and 2 bases from J, leaving 7 bases between. This CDR3 comprises 14 residues. Germline assignment: CDR1 SGHRS and CDR2 YFSETQ. The PCR used 60 Vbeta and 13 Jbeta primers. The protocol was immunoSEQ multiplex PCR, while the TCRdb copy is restricted to in-frame clones and leaves out a portion. The table lists approximately 100,000 clones, around 72% of them singletons. The chain is built from TRBV5-1 and TRBJ2-1; no clear D. This TCR derives from a male donor in good health and CMV-seropositive. Source material: PBMCs. The CDR3 region is CASSLQIAYNEQFF. The CDR3, as DNA: TGCGCCAGCAGCTTGCAGATCGCCTACAATGAGCAGTTCTTC. Based on the CDR3 plus reference TRBV5-1 and TRBJ2-1, the full variable domain is KAGVTQTPRYLIKTRGQQVTLSCSPISGHRSVSWYQQTPGQGLQFLFEYFSETQRNKGNFPGRFSGRQFSNSRSEMNVSTLELGDSALYLCASSLQIAYNEQFFGPGTRLTVL.